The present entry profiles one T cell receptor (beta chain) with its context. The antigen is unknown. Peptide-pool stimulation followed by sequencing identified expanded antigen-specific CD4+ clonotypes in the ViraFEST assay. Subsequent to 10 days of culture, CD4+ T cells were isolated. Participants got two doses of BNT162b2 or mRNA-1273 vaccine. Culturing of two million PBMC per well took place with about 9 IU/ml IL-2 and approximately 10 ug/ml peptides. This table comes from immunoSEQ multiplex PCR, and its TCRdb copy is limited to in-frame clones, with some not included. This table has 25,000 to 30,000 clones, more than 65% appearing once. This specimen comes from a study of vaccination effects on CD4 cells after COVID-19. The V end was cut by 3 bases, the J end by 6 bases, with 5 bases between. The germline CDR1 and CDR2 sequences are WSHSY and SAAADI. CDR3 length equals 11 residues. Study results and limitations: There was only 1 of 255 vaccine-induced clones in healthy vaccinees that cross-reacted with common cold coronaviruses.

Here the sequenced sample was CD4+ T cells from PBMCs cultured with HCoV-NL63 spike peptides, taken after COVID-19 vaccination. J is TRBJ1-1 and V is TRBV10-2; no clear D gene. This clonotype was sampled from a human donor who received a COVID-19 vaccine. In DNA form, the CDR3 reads TGCGCCAGCAGTGAATACTCTGAAGCTTTCTTT. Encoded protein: CASSEYSEAFF.